Shown below are 19 T cell receptor beta chains from a single sample sequenced in a study of CD8 T cells in Susac syndrome. An amount of RNA that ranged from 0.5 to 1 ug was reverse transcribed with random hexamers. TCRdb independently ran MiXCR on the immunoSEQ multiplex PCR reads; one entry per CDR3 protein. This sample has under 200,000 distinct CDR3 sequences; approximately 93% occur once, and the top ten carry around 0.1%. The source material was CD4+ T cells from PBMCs. The receptors here all came from a human donor in good health.

The chain recombines TRBV29-1 with TRBJ1-5; 7 bases agree with TRBD1. This CDR3 is 15 amino acids long. CDR1 is SQVTM, CDR2 ANQGSEA, per germline. The V gene end was trimmed by 4 bases and the J gene end by 3 bases; junction bases not matched to a gene: 9. The CDR3 DNA sequence: TGCAGCGTTGTTTTCGACGGGACAGTCAATCAGCCCCAGCATTTT. Its protein product is CSVVFDGTVNQPQHF.

This clonotype showed up just once. The V call is TRBV6-1, the J call TRBJ2-7; 8 bases are shared with TRBD1. CDR1 is MNHNS and CDR2 is SASEGT in the germline V gene. The CDR3 contains 14 residues. J gave up 3 bases and V 4 bases, and 5 bases lay outside the gene matches. CDR3 in DNA: TGTGCCAGCAGTGTCAGGGGGCCCTACTACGAGCAGTACTTC. Its protein product is CASSVRGPYYEQYF.

CDR3 in DNA: TGTGCCAGCAGTGAAGACCTGCGGGCGGCAAACTATGGCTACACCTTC. Amino acids: CASSEDLRAANYGYTF. The rearrangement uses TRBV2 and TRBJ1-2; D call uncertain. V shed 1 base and J shed 2 bases, with 14 bases lying between them. Germline V CDR1 and CDR2: SNHLY, FYNNEI. The CDR3 totals 16 residues.

This rearrangement joins TRBV20-1 to TRBJ2-7; weak D call: TRBD1 (6 bases). CDR3 size: 12 residues. Between the trimmed V and J ends, which lost 5 bases and 2 bases, there was a span of 10 bases. Per germline, CDR1 DFQATT and CDR2 SNEGSKA (reference sequence). In DNA form, the CDR3 reads TGCAGTGCTCGCAGGGGCACCTACGAGCAGTACTTC. Encoded protein: CSARRGTYEQYF.

The V gene is TRBV6-5, the J gene TRBJ1-1, with D uncertain. Germline V gene lookup returns CDR1 MNHEY and CDR2 SVGAGI. The CDR3 consists of 14 residues. Trimming took off 5 bases at V and 6 bases at J, with 16 bases between the two ends. The CDR3 reads CASSVDLGGSEAFF. The CDR3 nucleotides read TGTGCCAGCAGTGTCGATTTGGGAGGATCTGAAGCTTTCTTT.

The V and J genes are TRBV29-1 and TRBJ1-5; a weak D match, TRBD1 (6 bases). Germline-derived CDR1 and CDR2 are SQVTM and ANQGSEA. CDR3 length equals 12 residues. V shed 7 bases and J shed 7 bases, with 14 bases lying between them. The CDR3 nucleotides are TGCAGCGCGGGGGGGCCCGGGCAGCCCCAGCATTTT. Translating gives CSAGGPGQPQHF.

The chain employs TRBV29-1 and TRBJ1-1, with 8 bases that match TRBD1. The J segment lost 4 bases and the V segment lost 7 bases, leaving 5 bases of the junction unmatched. The CDR3 loop spans 12 amino acids. Per germline, CDR1 SQVTM and CDR2 ANQGSEA. CDR3 sequence reads: CSAGQGGTEAFF. Here the CDR3 DNA reads TGCAGCGCCGGACAGGGAGGCACTGAAGCTTTCTTT.

The chain links TRBV27 to TRBJ2-7; D might be TRBD1 (6 bases). The CDR3 has 15 residues. CDR1 is MNHEY and CDR2 is SMNVEV in the germline V gene (reference sequence). Trimming removed 5 bases at V and 2 bases at J, with 16 bases between. CDR3 in amino acids: CASSLSYRVPYEQYV. CDR3 DNA sequence: TGTGCCAGCAGTCTCTCCTACAGGGTACCCTACGAGCAGTACGTC.

The rearrangement links TRBV19 to TRBJ2-1; D gene unclear. V was trimmed by 7 bases and J by 10 bases, leaving 14 bases between them. This CDR3 region has 12 residues. The germline gives CDR1 LNHDA, CDR2 SQIVND (reference sequence). CDR3 in DNA: TGTGCCAGTACCCTCGAAGGTTCCGAGCAGTTCTTC. The encoded protein is CASTLEGSEQFF.

The rearrangement links TRBV9 to TRBJ2-1; D is uncertain. V was trimmed by 0 bases and J by 7 bases, leaving 8 bases between them. The CDR3 spans 13 residues. Germline lookup yields CDR1 SGDLS and CDR2 YYNGEE. The chain's CDR3 is CASSVGGSNEQFF. DNA of the CDR3: TGTGCCAGCAGCGTAGGGGGTAGTAATGAGCAGTTCTTC.

The chain combines TRBV4-2 with TRBJ1-2; maybe TRBD1 (5 bases). V lost 4 bases to trimming and J lost 6 bases, with 15 bases between them. This CDR3 is 14 amino acids long. CDR1 and CDR2 (germline): LGHNA, YNFKEQ. The CDR3 DNA is TGTGCCAGCAGCCCTACTCATAGGGGAGATGGCTACACCTTC. It encodes CASSPTHRGDGYTF.

The chain uses TRBV5-1 and TRBJ2-5; perhaps TRBD2 as D (5 bases). The germline V and J ends were trimmed by 0 bases and 1 base, with 10 bases remaining between them. CDR3 length: 15 amino acids. Germline V gives CDR1 SGHRS, CDR2 YFSETQ. The CDR3 DNA is TGCGCCAGCAGCTTGGTCCACGGGGTCCAAGAGACCCAGTACTTC. Translation gives CASSLVHGVQETQYF.

This clonotype was observed once. CDR3 sequence: CSVEAAGGRGAYGYTF. The CDR3 DNA reads as TGCAGCGTTGAGGCAGCAGGGGGCAGGGGCGCCTATGGCTACACCTTC. V is TRBV29-1 and J is TRBJ1-2, with TRBD1 identical over 8 bases. The V gene end was trimmed by 3 bases and the J gene end by 4 bases; junction bases not matched to a gene: 13. The CDR3 totals 16 residues. The germline gives CDR1 SQVTM, CDR2 ANQGSEA.

This clonotype was detected once. This sequence joins TRBV6-1 and TRBJ1-1; TRBD1 might be the D (5 bases). With 6 bases removed from V and 1 base from J, the gap between germline ends came to 12 bases. Germline V CDR1 and CDR2: MNHNS, SASEGT. The CDR3 runs to 14 residues. The chain's CDR3 is CASRAGTPNTEAFF. The CDR3 bases are TGTGCCAGCAGGGCAGGGACCCCGAACACTGAAGCTTTCTTT.

This chain links TRBV3-1 with TRBJ2-1; D possibly corresponds to TRBD2 (5 bases). From germline, CDR1 is LGHDT and CDR2 YNNKEL (reference sequence). CDR3 length: 16 amino acids. V dropped 0 bases and J dropped 4 bases, with 13 bases sitting between them. The CDR3 region is CASSQDLRGEYNEQFF. In nucleotides, the CDR3 is TGTGCCAGCAGCCAAGATCTTCGGGGTGAGTACAATGAGCAGTTCTTC.

This chain links TRBV7-9 with TRBJ1-5; possible D gene TRBD1, 5 bases. Trimming left V 3 bases short and J 5 bases short, with 14 bases between. The germline V gene has CDR1 SEHNR and CDR2 FQNEAQ (reference sequence). The length of the CDR3 is 15 residues. Here the CDR3 DNA reads TGTGCCAGCAGCTTCGTGACAGAGGGAGATCAGCCCCAGCATTTT. This sequence encodes CASSFVTEGDQPQHF.

This clonotype was counted a single time. The gene calls are TRBV7-3 and TRBJ2-1; 13 nucleotides align to TRBD2. J lost 7 bases, V lost 5 bases, and 5 bases had no gene match. This CDR3 spans 15 amino acids. Germline loops: CDR1 SGHTA, CDR2 FQGTGA. CDR3: CASSPGGLAGNEQFF. For the CDR3, the DNA is TGTGCCAGCAGCCCCGGGGGACTAGCGGGGAATGAGCAGTTCTTC.

This clonotype was counted once. The chain carries TRBV11-2 and TRBJ2-3, with D possibly TRBD1 on 5 matching bases. This CDR3 contains 16 residues. Germline lookup yields CDR1 SGHAT and CDR2 FQNNGV. The ends were cut back, 1 base at V and 2 bases at J, with 13 bases in the middle. CDR3 amino acids: CASSLAADRFTDTQYF. The CDR3 DNA follows: TGTGCCAGCAGCTTAGCCGCAGACAGATTCACAGATACGCAGTATTTT.

This clonotype was detected once. This chain uses TRBV27 with TRBJ2-1; TRBD2 is a possible D gene (7 bases). Germline CDR1 reads MNHEY; CDR2 reads SMNVEV (reference sequence). CDR3 size: 16 residues. V lost 6 bases and J 0 bases, leaving 15 bases between the germline ends. CDR3 DNA sequence: TGTGCCAGCAGCCGGAACGGGGGGCCCTCCTACAATGAGCAGTTCTTC. This gives the protein CASSRNGGPSYNEQFF.